There are a few counts of the clone carrying this TCR beta chain. The CDR3 has 15 amino acids. J lost 3 bases, V lost 0 bases, and 1 base had no gene match. Authors' data handling: Amplification of reference gene primers provided the estimated nucleated cell counts. Measured with immunoSEQ multiplex PCR; TCRdb has only the in-frame clones, and not every one. That table furnishes V, J and clone size, whereas the DNA furnished D and trimming. The sample contains 150,000 to 200,000 clones, around 85% of which appear only once. The data are from a study of blood T cell repertoires in COVID-19. The sample comprised peripheral blood. This clonotype was obtained from a man aged 45-65 years with active or convalescent COVID-19. The rearrangement uses TRBV23-1 and TRBJ2-7; TRBD2 matches at 11 bases. TRBV23-1 is an ORF, and what it does is uncertain. The CDR3 protein is CASSQSGTSGYEQYF. DNA of the CDR3: TGCGCCAGCAGTCAATCCGGGACTAGCGGCTACGAGCAGTACTTC.